The rows below give T cell receptor beta chains drawn from one sample of a study of CD8 T cells in ankylosing spondylitis. Each CDR3 protein gets one entry after TCRdb re-called the 5' RACE reads with MiXCR. This sample has approximately 260,000 distinct CDR3 sequences; 8.6% occur once, and the top ten carry around 6.8%. Sequencing was performed on blood, either unsorted or a sorted T cell fraction (not recorded which). The source is a male donor with ankylosing spondylitis or in good health (not recorded which). Both conserved end residues are part of each CDR3. Each record gives: CDR3 DNA, CDR3 protein, clone size, CDR3 length, V gene, D gene, J gene. A D gene is named only where the DNA matches it firmly. Expanded clones get a size class; other rows say once, few or many, or leave the size out.

cdr3_nt: TGTGCCAGCAGACAGGGAGCTGGGGCCAACGTCCTGACTTTC; cdr3_aa: CASRQGAGANVLTF; clone_size: many; cdr3_length: 14; v_call: TRBV12-3/TRBV12-4; d_call: .; j_call: TRBJ2-6
cdr3_nt: TGTGCCAGCAGCAAACAAGACAGGGCGGAATGGGGTAATTCACCCCTCCACTTT; cdr3_aa: CASSKQDRAEWGNSPLHF; clone_size: many; cdr3_length: 18; v_call: TRBV21-1; d_call: .; j_call: TRBJ1-6
cdr3_nt: TGTGCCAGCAGCTTAGGGGTAGCGGGAGGTCTAAACACCGGGGAGCTGTTTTTT; cdr3_aa: CASSLGVAGGLNTGELFF; clone_size: many; cdr3_length: 18; v_call: TRBV7-8; d_call: TRBD2; j_call: TRBJ2-2
cdr3_nt: TGTGCCAGCAGCTTAGTAAATGAAAAACTGTTTTTT; cdr3_aa: CASSLVNEKLFF; clone_size: many; cdr3_length: 12; v_call: TRBV7-9; d_call: .; j_call: TRBJ1-4
cdr3_nt: TGCAGCGTTGTATCCCAGGCAGCCGTGGGGGAGCAGTACTTC; cdr3_aa: CSVVSQAAVGEQYF; clone_size: .; cdr3_length: 14; v_call: TRBV29-1; d_call: .; j_call: TRBJ2-7
cdr3_nt: TGTGCCTGGGGACTTGGAGCGGGGTACTACAATGAGCAGTTCTTC; cdr3_aa: CAWGLGAGYYNEQFF; clone_size: .; cdr3_length: 15; v_call: TRBV30; d_call: TRBD2; j_call: TRBJ2-1
cdr3_nt: TGCAGTGCTACTGGAACTCGGAACACTGAAGCTTTCTTT; cdr3_aa: CSATGTRNTEAFF; clone_size: many; cdr3_length: 13; v_call: TRBV20-1; d_call: .; j_call: TRBJ1-1
cdr3_nt: TGCGCCAGCAGCTCCCCGGGTGGGGCGACTGGAAACACCATATATTTT; cdr3_aa: CASSSPGGATGNTIYF; clone_size: .; cdr3_length: 16; v_call: TRBV5-1; d_call: .; j_call: TRBJ1-3
cdr3_nt: TGTGCCAGCAGACCGAGAAAGGCCAGCGGTGAAAAACTGTTTTTT; cdr3_aa: CASRPRKASGEKLFF; clone_size: .; cdr3_length: 15; v_call: TRBV7-8; d_call: .; j_call: TRBJ1-4
cdr3_nt: TGTGCCAGCAGCGAGAGGGACAGACGTACAGATACGCAGTATTTT; cdr3_aa: CASSERDRRTDTQYF; clone_size: .; cdr3_length: 15; v_call: TRBV2; d_call: TRBD1; j_call: TRBJ2-3
cdr3_nt: TGTGCCAGCAGCAAAGAGAAGCGGGAGACCGGGGAGCTGTTTTTT; cdr3_aa: CASSKEKRETGELFF; clone_size: many; cdr3_length: 15; v_call: TRBV21-1; d_call: .; j_call: TRBJ2-2
cdr3_nt: TGCAGCGTTGACCAGACAGGTTTTGACACTGAAGCCTTCTTT; cdr3_aa: CSVDQTGFDTEAFF; clone_size: many; cdr3_length: 14; v_call: TRBV29-1; d_call: .; j_call: TRBJ1-1
cdr3_nt: TGTGCCAGCAGCTCCTTTAAAACAAATGAGCAGTTCTTC; cdr3_aa: CASSSFKTNEQFF; clone_size: many; cdr3_length: 13; v_call: TRBV7-2; d_call: .; j_call: TRBJ2-1
cdr3_nt: TGTGCCATCCTCAGGGGGTCGGCAGAGACCCAGTACTTC; cdr3_aa: CAILRGSAETQYF; clone_size: many; cdr3_length: 13; v_call: TRBV2; d_call: TRBD1; j_call: TRBJ2-5
cdr3_nt: TGTGCCAGCAGCCAACCAAGGACAGGGGGCGAAGACACTGAAGCTTTCTTT; cdr3_aa: CASSQPRTGGEDTEAFF; clone_size: .; cdr3_length: 17; v_call: TRBV3-1; d_call: TRBD1; j_call: TRBJ1-1
cdr3_nt: TGTGCCAGCAGCCCCACCGGGGGGCAGACCCCCAACGTTCAGTACTTC; cdr3_aa: CASSPTGGQTPNVQYF; clone_size: once; cdr3_length: 16; v_call: TRBV7-3; d_call: .; j_call: TRBJ2-4
cdr3_nt: TGCGCCAGCAGCTTTGCTTCGGGACAAAGCTCCTACGAGCAGTACTTC; cdr3_aa: CASSFASGQSSYEQYF; clone_size: many; cdr3_length: 16; v_call: TRBV5-1; d_call: .; j_call: TRBJ2-7
cdr3_nt: TGTGCCAGCAGCCGGGGAAAGGTCGATCAGCCCCAGCATTTT; cdr3_aa: CASSRGKVDQPQHF; clone_size: .; cdr3_length: 14; v_call: TRBV7-9; d_call: .; j_call: TRBJ1-5
cdr3_nt: TGTGCCAGTAGTTTCCCGACAGGCGGTGGACAGCCCCAGCATTTT; cdr3_aa: CASSFPTGGGQPQHF; clone_size: few; cdr3_length: 15; v_call: TRBV19; d_call: .; j_call: TRBJ1-5
cdr3_nt: TGTGCCAGCAGCCCTTACCTATTGGGCACAACGGGAGGGCCGAATGAGCAGTTCTTC; cdr3_aa: CASSPYLLGTTGGPNEQFF; clone_size: .; cdr3_length: 19; v_call: TRBV3-1; d_call: TRBD2; j_call: TRBJ2-1
cdr3_nt: TGTGCCAGCAGCTCTGGGACAGCGGCTGGAAACACCATATATTTT; cdr3_aa: CASSSGTAAGNTIYF; clone_size: .; cdr3_length: 15; v_call: TRBV7-9; d_call: TRBD1; j_call: TRBJ1-3
cdr3_nt: TGTGCCAGCAGCTTAATCGGTTCCCAGGGCTTAGTGTCCAATGAGCAGTTCTTC; cdr3_aa: CASSLIGSQGLVSNEQFF; clone_size: many; cdr3_length: 18; v_call: TRBV7-8; d_call: .; j_call: TRBJ2-1
cdr3_nt: TGTGCCAGCACCCTGGGGAGGACTCACACTGAAGCTTTCTTT; cdr3_aa: CASTLGRTHTEAFF; clone_size: many; cdr3_length: 14; v_call: TRBV7-2; d_call: .; j_call: TRBJ1-1
cdr3_nt: TGTGCCAGCAGTCCGGAGGGCTTATATGGCTACACCTTC; cdr3_aa: CASSPEGLYGYTF; clone_size: many; cdr3_length: 13; v_call: TRBV12-3/TRBV12-4; d_call: .; j_call: TRBJ1-2
cdr3_nt: TGTGCCATCGGGATGTCGGGAGGGGGGAATGAGCAGTTCTTC; cdr3_aa: CAIGMSGGGNEQFF; clone_size: .; cdr3_length: 14; v_call: TRBV10-3; d_call: TRBD2; j_call: TRBJ2-1
cdr3_nt: TGTGCTAGTGGTTACGGGACAGGGCCCAATGAGCAGTTCTTC; cdr3_aa: CASGYGTGPNEQFF; clone_size: few; cdr3_length: 14; v_call: TRBV12-5; d_call: TRBD1; j_call: TRBJ2-1
cdr3_nt: TGCGCCAGCAGCCAAGATCCCCAGTGGGGGATGAACACTGAAGCTTTCTTT; cdr3_aa: CASSQDPQWGMNTEAFF; clone_size: many; cdr3_length: 17; v_call: TRBV4-1; d_call: .; j_call: TRBJ1-1
cdr3_nt: TGTGCCAGCAGCCAAGAGGAAGCAGATACGCAGTATTTT; cdr3_aa: CASSQEEADTQYF; clone_size: few; cdr3_length: 13; v_call: TRBV4-2; d_call: .; j_call: TRBJ2-3
cdr3_nt: TGTGCCAGCAGCTTAGGCGTGACGGTGATACGTAACTATGGCTACACCTTC; cdr3_aa: CASSLGVTVIRNYGYTF; clone_size: many; cdr3_length: 17; v_call: TRBV7-2; d_call: .; j_call: TRBJ1-2
cdr3_nt: TGTGCCATCAGAGGGACTAGCGGGGACTACGAGCAGTACTTC; cdr3_aa: CAIRGTSGDYEQYF; clone_size: many; cdr3_length: 14; v_call: TRBV10-3; d_call: TRBD2; j_call: TRBJ2-7
cdr3_nt: TGCAGTGCTAAGGTCGGCGGGGGGGGGTACAATGAGCAGTTCTTC; cdr3_aa: CSAKVGGGGYNEQFF; clone_size: few; cdr3_length: 15; v_call: TRBV20-1; d_call: TRBD2; j_call: TRBJ2-1
cdr3_nt: TGTGCCAGCAGCTCGACGACCCCTAGCGTCTCAGATACGCAGTATTTT; cdr3_aa: CASSSTTPSVSDTQYF; clone_size: many; cdr3_length: 16; v_call: TRBV5-5; d_call: .; j_call: TRBJ2-3
cdr3_nt: TGTGCCAGCAGTCCACCAGGGGGGGGCGTCAGTGAGCAGTTCTTC; cdr3_aa: CASSPPGGGVSEQFF; clone_size: many; cdr3_length: 15; v_call: TRBV12-3/TRBV12-4; d_call: .; j_call: TRBJ2-1
cdr3_nt: TGTGCCAGCAGCCGGGGGTTAGGGGTGACCAAAAACATTCAGTACTTC; cdr3_aa: CASSRGLGVTKNIQYF; clone_size: .; cdr3_length: 16; v_call: TRBV7-2; d_call: .; j_call: TRBJ2-4
cdr3_nt: TGTGCCAGCACGACTAGCGGGGGCCCCTACAATGAGCAGTTCTTC; cdr3_aa: CASTTSGGPYNEQFF; clone_size: many; cdr3_length: 15; v_call: TRBV7-8; d_call: TRBD2; j_call: TRBJ2-1
cdr3_nt: TGTGCCAGCAGCTTAGTGGGGAAGACCCAGTACTTC; cdr3_aa: CASSLVGKTQYF; clone_size: many; cdr3_length: 12; v_call: TRBV5-6; d_call: .; j_call: TRBJ2-5
cdr3_nt: TGCGCCAGCAGCTTGGGATCGGGACTGTCTAGCGGGGAGCTGTTTTTT; cdr3_aa: CASSLGSGLSSGELFF; clone_size: many; cdr3_length: 16; v_call: TRBV5-1; d_call: .; j_call: TRBJ2-2
cdr3_nt: TGTGCCAGCAGACGTCTTAACGGGACTAGCGGCCACAATGAGCAGTTCTTC; cdr3_aa: CASRRLNGTSGHNEQFF; clone_size: few; cdr3_length: 17; v_call: TRBV14; d_call: TRBD2; j_call: TRBJ2-1
cdr3_nt: TGTGCCTGGAGTCGGGACAGGCTCGGTGACTATAATTCACCCCTCCACTTT; cdr3_aa: CAWSRDRLGDYNSPLHF; clone_size: .; cdr3_length: 17; v_call: TRBV30; d_call: TRBD1; j_call: TRBJ1-6
cdr3_nt: TGTGCCAGCAGCTTAACGGAAGGCGCCTACAATGAGCAGTTCTTC; cdr3_aa: CASSLTEGAYNEQFF; clone_size: many; cdr3_length: 15; v_call: TRBV7-3; d_call: .; j_call: TRBJ2-1
cdr3_nt: TGCAGTGCTACTCTAGCGGGGGGGGGGCAAGAGACCCAGTACTTC; cdr3_aa: CSATLAGGGQETQYF; clone_size: .; cdr3_length: 15; v_call: TRBV20-1; d_call: TRBD2; j_call: TRBJ2-5
cdr3_nt: TGTGCCATCAGTGTGGGGGGAGAAAGCCACGAGCAGTACTTC; cdr3_aa: CAISVGGESHEQYF; clone_size: many; cdr3_length: 14; v_call: TRBV10-3; d_call: .; j_call: TRBJ2-7